The 3 T cell receptor beta chains below come from one sample, sequenced in a study of preoperative IRX-2 immunotherapy in early breast cancer. Measured with immunoSEQ multiplex PCR; TCRdb has only the in-frame clones, and not every one. The sample has roughly 35,000 clones; 90% to 95% are singletons. Described treatment: preoperative locoregional IRX-2 cytokine immunotherapy. Collection of the sample occurred from a patient treated with IRX-2 immunotherapy. The source of these receptors is a human donor with breast cancer.

This chain uses TRBV7-9 with TRBJ1-6; D is perhaps TRBD1 (6 bases). The CDR3 contains 14 residues. Looked up from germline, CDR1 is SEHNR and CDR2 is FQNEAQ (reference sequence). V lost 3 bases and J lost 10, with 13 bases in between. CDR3: CASSLSQGGSPLHF. The CDR3 DNA reads TGTGCCAGCAGCTTGTCACAGGGCGGATCACCCCTCCACTTT.

This clone has only one observation. One junction end does not reproduce the germline sequence, and a read error may be involved. V is TRBV7-7 and J is TRBJ2-5; no reliable D call. The CDR3 loop spans 12 amino acids. Germline-derived CDR1 and CDR2 are SSHAT and FNYEAQ (reference sequence). CDR3 amino acids: CASSLVGETQYF. The CDR3 DNA sequence: TGTGCTAGCAGCTTAGTCGGAGAGACCCAGTACTTC.

The V call is TRBV21-1, the J call TRBJ1-6; the table gives TRBD1 as D, unverified against the DNA. TRBV21-1 is given as a pseudogene. This CDR3 has 15 amino acids. This CDR3 reads CASSGMGQGDSPLHF. CDR3 bases: TGTGCCAGCAGCGGAATGGGACAGGGAGATTCACCCCTCCACTTT.